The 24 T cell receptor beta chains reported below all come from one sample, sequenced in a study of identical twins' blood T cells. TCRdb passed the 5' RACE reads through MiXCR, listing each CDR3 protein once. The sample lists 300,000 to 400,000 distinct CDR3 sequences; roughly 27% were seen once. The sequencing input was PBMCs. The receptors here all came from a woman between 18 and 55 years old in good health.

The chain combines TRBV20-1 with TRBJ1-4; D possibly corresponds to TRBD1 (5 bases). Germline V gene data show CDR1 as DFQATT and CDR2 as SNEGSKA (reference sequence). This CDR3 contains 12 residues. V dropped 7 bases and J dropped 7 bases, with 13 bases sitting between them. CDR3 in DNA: TGCAGTGGAAACGGGGGTGGTGAAAAACTGTTTTTT. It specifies CSGNGGGEKLFF.

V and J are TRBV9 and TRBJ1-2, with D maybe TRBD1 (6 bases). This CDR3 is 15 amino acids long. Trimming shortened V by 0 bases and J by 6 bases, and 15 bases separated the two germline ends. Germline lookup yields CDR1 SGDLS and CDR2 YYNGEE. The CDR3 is CASSVDPGHRDGYTF. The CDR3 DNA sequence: TGTGCCAGCAGCGTAGATCCGGGACACCGCGATGGCTACACCTTC. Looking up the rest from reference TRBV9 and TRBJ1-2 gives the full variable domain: DSGVTQTPKHLITATGQRVTLRCSPRSGDLSVYWYQQSLDQGLQFLIQYYNGEERAKGNILERFSAQQFPDLHSELNLSSLELGDSALYFCASSVDPGHRDGYTFGSGTRLTVV.

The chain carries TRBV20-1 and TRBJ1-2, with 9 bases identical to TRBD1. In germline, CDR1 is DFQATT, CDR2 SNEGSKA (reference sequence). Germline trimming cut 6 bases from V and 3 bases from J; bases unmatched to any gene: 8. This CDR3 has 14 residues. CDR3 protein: CSATNRGLDYGYTF. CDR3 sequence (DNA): TGCAGTGCAACCAACAGGGGGCTGGACTATGGCTACACCTTC.

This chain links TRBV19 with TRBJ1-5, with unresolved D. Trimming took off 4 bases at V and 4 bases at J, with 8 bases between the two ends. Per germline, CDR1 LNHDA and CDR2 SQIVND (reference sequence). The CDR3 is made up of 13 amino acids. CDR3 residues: CASSSKLNQPQHF. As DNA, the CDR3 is TGTGCCAGTAGTAGCAAGTTAAATCAGCCCCAGCATTTT.

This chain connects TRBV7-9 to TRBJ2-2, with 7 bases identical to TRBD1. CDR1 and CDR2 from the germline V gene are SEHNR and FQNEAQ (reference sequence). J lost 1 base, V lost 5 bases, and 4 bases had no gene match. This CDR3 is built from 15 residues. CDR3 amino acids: CASSDRVVNTGELFF. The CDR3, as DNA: TGTGCCAGCAGCGACAGGGTAGTGAACACCGGGGAGCTGTTTTTT. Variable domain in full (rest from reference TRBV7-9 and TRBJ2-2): DTGVSQNPRHKITKRGQNVTFRCDPISEHNRLYWYRQTLGQGPEFLTYFQNEAQLEKSRLLSDRFSAERPKGSFSTLEIQRTEQGDSAMYLCASSDRVVNTGELFFGEGSRLTVL.

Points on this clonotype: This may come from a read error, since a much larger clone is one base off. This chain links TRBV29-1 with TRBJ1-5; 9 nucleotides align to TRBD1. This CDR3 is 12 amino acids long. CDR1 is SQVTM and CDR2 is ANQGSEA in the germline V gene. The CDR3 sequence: CSVQGADQPQNF. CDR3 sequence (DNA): TGCAGCGTACAGGGGGCGGATCAGCCCCAGAATTTT.

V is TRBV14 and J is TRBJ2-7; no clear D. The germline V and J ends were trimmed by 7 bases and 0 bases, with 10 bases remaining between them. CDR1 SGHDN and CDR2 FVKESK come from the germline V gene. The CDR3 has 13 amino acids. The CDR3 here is CASKASYSYEQYF. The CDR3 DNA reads TGTGCCAGCAAAGCTTCATACTCCTACGAGCAGTACTTC. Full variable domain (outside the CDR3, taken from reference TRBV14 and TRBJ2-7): EAGVTQFPSHSVIEKGQTVTLRCDPISGHDNLYWYRRVMGKEIKFLLHFVKESKQDESGMPNNRFLAERTGGTYSTLKVQPAELEDSGVYFCASKASYSYEQYFGPGTRLTVT.

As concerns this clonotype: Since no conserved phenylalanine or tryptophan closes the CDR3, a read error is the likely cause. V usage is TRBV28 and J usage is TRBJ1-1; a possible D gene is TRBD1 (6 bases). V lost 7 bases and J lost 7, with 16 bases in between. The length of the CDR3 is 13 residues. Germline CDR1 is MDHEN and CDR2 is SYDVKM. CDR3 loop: CASKGQGMFEAFS. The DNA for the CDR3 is TGTGCCAGCAAGGGTCAGGGGATGTTTGAAGCTTTCTCT.

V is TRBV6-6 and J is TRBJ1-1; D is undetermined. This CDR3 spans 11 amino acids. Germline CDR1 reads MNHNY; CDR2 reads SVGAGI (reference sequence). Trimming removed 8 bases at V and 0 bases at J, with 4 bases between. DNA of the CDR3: TGTGCCAGCCAGTTGAACACTGAAGCTTTCTTT. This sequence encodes CASQLNTEAFF.

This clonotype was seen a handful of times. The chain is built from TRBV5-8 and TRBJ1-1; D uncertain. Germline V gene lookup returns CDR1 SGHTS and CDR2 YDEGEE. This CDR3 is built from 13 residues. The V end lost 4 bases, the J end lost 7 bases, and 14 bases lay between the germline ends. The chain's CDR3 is CASSAQRGLEAFF. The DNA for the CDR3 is TGTGCCAGCAGCGCTCAAAGAGGGCTTGAAGCTTTCTTT.

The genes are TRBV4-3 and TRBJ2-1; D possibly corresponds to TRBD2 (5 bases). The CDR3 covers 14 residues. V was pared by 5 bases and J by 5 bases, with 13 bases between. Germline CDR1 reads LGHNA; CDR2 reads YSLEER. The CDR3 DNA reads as TGCGCCAGCAGCACTCTAGCTGCCGACAATGAGCAGTTCTTC. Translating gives CASSTLAADNEQFF.

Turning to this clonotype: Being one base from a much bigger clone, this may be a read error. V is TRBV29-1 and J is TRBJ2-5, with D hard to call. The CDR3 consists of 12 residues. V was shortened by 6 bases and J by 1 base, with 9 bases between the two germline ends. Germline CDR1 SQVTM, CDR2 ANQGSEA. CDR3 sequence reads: CSVLGIQETQYF. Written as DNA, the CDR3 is TGCAGCGTCCTAGGAATCCAAGAGACCCAGTACTTC.

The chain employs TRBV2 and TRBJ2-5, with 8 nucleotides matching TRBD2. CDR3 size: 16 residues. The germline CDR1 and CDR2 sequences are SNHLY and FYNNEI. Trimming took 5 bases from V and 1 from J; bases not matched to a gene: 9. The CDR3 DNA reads TGTGCCAGCAGTCTATCAGCGGGAGCCCTCCAAGAGACCCAGTACTTC. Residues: CASSLSAGALQETQYF. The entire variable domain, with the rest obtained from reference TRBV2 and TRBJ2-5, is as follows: EPEVTQTPSHQVTQMGQEVILRCVPISNHLYFYWYRQILGQKVEFLVSFYNNEISEKSEIFDDQFSVERPDGSNFTLKIRSTKLEDSAMYFCASSLSAGALQETQYFGPGTRLLVL.

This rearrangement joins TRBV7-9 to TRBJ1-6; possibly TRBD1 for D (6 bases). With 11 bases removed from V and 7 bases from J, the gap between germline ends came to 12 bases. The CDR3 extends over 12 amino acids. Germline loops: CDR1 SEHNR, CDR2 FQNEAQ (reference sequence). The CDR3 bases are TGTGCCGCCTCAGGGGCAAATTCACCCCTCCACTTT. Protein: CAASGANSPLHF.

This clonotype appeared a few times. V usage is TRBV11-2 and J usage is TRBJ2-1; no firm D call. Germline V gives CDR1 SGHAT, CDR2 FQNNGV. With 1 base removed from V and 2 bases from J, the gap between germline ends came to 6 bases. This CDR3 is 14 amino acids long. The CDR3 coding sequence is TGTGCCAGCAGCTTAGGCGACCCCTACAATGAGCAGTTCTTC. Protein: CASSLGDPYNEQFF. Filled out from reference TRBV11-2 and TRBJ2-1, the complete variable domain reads EAGVAQSPRYKIIEKRQSVAFWCNPISGHATLYWYQQILGQGPKLLIQFQNNGVVDDSQLPKDRFSAERLKGVDSTLKIQPAKLEDSAVYLCASSLGDPYNEQFFGPGTRLTVL.

The CDR3 bases are TGTGCCACCAGCAGAGATATGGGGGCCGCGGTGGGAGCTTTCTTT. It specifies CATSRDMGAAVGAFF. V is TRBV15 and J is TRBJ1-1; tentative D call: TRBD1 (6 bases). CDR1 LNHNV and CDR2 YYDKDF come from the germline V gene (reference sequence). Trimming removed 0 bases at V and 10 bases at J, with 18 bases between. The length of the CDR3 is 15 residues.

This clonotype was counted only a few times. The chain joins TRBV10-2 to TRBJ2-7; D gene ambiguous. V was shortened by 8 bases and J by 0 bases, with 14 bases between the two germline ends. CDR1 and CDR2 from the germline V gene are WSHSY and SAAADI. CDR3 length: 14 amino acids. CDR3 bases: TGCGCCAGCCGTAACATCGGCGCCTCCTACGAGCAGTACTTC. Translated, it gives CASRNIGASYEQYF.

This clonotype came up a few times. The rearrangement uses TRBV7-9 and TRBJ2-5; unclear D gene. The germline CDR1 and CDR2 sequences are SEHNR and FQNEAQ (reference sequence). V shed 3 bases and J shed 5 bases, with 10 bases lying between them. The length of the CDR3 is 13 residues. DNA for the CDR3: TGTGCCAGCAGCTTTTACCAGTCTGAGACCCAGTACTTC. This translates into CASSFYQSETQYF.

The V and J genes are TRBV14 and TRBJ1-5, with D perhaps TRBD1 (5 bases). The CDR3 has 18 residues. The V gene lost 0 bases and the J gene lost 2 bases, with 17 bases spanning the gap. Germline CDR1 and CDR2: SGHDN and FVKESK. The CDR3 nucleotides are TGTGCCAGCAGCCAAGATCCAAACAGGAACTTTCGCAATCAGCCCCAGCATTTT. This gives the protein CASSQDPNRNFRNQPQHF.

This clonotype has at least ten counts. The CDR3 bases are TGTGCCAGCAGCTTCAGCGGGAGGACCAGCTCCTACAATGAGCAGTTCTTC. This codes for CASSFSGRTSSYNEQFF. The V gene is TRBV7-9, the J gene TRBJ2-1; 9 bases agree with TRBD2. Germline trimming cut 3 bases from V and 0 bases from J; bases unmatched to any gene: 6. Germline V gives CDR1 SEHNR, CDR2 FQNEAQ (reference sequence). The CDR3 runs to 17 residues.

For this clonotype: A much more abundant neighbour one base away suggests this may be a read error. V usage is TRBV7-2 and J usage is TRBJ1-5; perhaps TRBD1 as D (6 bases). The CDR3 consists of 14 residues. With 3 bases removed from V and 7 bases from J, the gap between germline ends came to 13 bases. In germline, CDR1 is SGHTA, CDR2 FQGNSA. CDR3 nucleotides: TGTGCCAGCAGCTTCGGGTGGGGGGGCCAGCCCCAGCATTTT. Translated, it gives CASSFGWGGQPQHF.

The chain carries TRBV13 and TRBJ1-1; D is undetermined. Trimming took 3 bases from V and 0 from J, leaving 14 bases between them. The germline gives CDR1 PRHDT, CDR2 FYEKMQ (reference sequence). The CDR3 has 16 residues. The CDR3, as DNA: TGTGCCAGCAGCTTCCGGGCGGCGCGGGTGAACACTGAAGCTTTCTTT. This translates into CASSFRAARVNTEAFF.

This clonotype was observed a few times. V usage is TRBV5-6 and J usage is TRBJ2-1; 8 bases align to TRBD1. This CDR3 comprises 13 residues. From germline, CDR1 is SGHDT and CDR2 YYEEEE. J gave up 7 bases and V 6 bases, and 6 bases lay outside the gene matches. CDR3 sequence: CASTQGAWNEQFF. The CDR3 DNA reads TGTGCCAGCACCCAGGGGGCGTGGAATGAGCAGTTCTTC.

The CDR3 nucleotides read TGTGCCACCCGGACAGGGTTGGGGTCACCCCTCCACTTT. Translating it yields CATRTGLGSPLHF. The V call is TRBV6-5, the J call TRBJ1-6; 8 nucleotides line up with TRBD1. CDR3 length: 13 residues. Losses at the gene ends were 10 bases for V and 10 bases for J; bases not matched to a gene: 9. Germline-derived CDR1 and CDR2 are MNHEY and SVGAGI.